The 25 T cell receptor beta chains given below trace back to one sample, sequenced in a study of blood T cell repertoires in COVID-19. Sequencing used immunoSEQ multiplex PCR; TCRdb keeps in-frame clones, though not all of them. The table includes 150,000 or so clones, over 85% detected once. The sequenced sample consisted of peripheral blood. These receptors originate from a woman aged 55-69 years with COVID-19, enrolled during active disease.

The V gene is TRBV5-1, the J gene TRBJ1-6; 7 nucleotides line up with TRBD1. The V and J ends lost 4 bases and 0 bases, in that order; junction bases with no gene match: 7. This CDR3 comprises 17 residues. CDR1 SGHRS and CDR2 YFSETQ come from the germline V gene. The CDR3 sequence is CASSQGQASSYNSPLHF. The CDR3, as DNA: TGCGCCAGCAGCCAAGGACAGGCGAGCTCCTATAATTCACCCCTCCACTTT.

This chain links TRBV7-9 with TRBJ2-2; D might be TRBD1 (6 bases). This CDR3 is 15 amino acids long. V lost 4 bases and J lost 4, with 13 bases in between. From germline, CDR1 is SEHNR and CDR2 FQNEAQ (reference sequence). The CDR3 sequence: CASSSNRDGTGELFF. The CDR3 bases are TGTGCCAGCAGCTCCAACAGGGATGGCACCGGGGAGCTGTTTTTT.

V is TRBV7-9 and J is TRBJ1-5; TRBD1 agrees at 7 bases. V lost 3 bases and J lost 3; bases outside the gene matches: 8. CDR1 SEHNR and CDR2 FQNEAQ come from the germline V gene (reference sequence). This CDR3 region has 16 residues. Here the CDR3 DNA reads TGTGCCAGCAGCTTCTCCCGGACAGGTTACAATCAGCCCCAGCATTTT. Translated: CASSFSRTGYNQPQHF. The variable domain in full, with the rest retrieved from reference TRBV7-9 and TRBJ1-5, is DTGVSQNPRHKITKRGQNVTFRCDPISEHNRLYWYRQTLGQGPEFLTYFQNEAQLEKSRLLSDRFSAERPKGSFSTLEIQRTEQGDSAMYLCASSFSRTGYNQPQHFGDGTRLSIL.

This chain uses TRBV3-1 (or the pseudogene TRBV3-2) with TRBJ2-3; the D gene is possibly TRBD2 (6 bases). There are 16 residues in the CDR3. Germline assignment: CDR1 LGHDT and CDR2 YNNKEL (reference sequence). V shed 4 bases and J shed 4 bases, with 18 bases lying between them. CDR3 in DNA: TGTGCCAGCAGCCCTCGACTAGTTCTGGAATCAGATACGCAGTATTTT. Encoded protein: CASSPRLVLESDTQYF.

The J gene is TRBJ1-4, the V gene TRBV2; D gene unclear. Germline CDR1 reads SNHLY; CDR2 reads FYNNEI. This CDR3 spans 15 amino acids. The V and J ends lost 4 bases and 0 bases respectively, with 9 bases between them. CDR3 nucleotides: TGTGCCAGCAGTGTCGAGAGCTCAACTAATGAAAAACTGTTTTTT. Its protein product is CASSVESSTNEKLFF.

The gene calls are TRBV5-1 and TRBJ2-1; TRBD1 matches at 9 bases. Germline V gene lookup returns CDR1 SGHRS and CDR2 YFSETQ. The V segment lost 6 bases and the J segment 5 bases; nucleotides outside the gene matches: 6. The CDR3 covers 14 residues. The DNA for the CDR3 is TGCGCCAGCAACACCGGGACAGGGAACAATGAGCAGTTCTTC. Translation: CASNTGTGNNEQFF.

The CDR3 nucleotides are TGTGCCAGTAGTCCGGGACAGGGGGCGAATTCACCCCTCCACTTT. As protein: CASSPGQGANSPLHF. V and J are TRBV19 and TRBJ1-6, with 12 bases lining up with TRBD1. The germline CDR1 and CDR2 sequences are LNHDA and SQIVND (reference sequence). J lost 7 bases, V lost 5 bases, and 3 bases had no gene match. The CDR3 runs to 15 residues.

This clone was observed once. The gene calls are TRBV19 and TRBJ1-4; TRBD1 agrees at 7 bases. V trimming: 3 bases; J trimming: 7 bases; junction bases outside the gene matches: 5. Germline CDR1 reads LNHDA; CDR2 reads SQIVND (reference sequence). CDR3 length equals 14 residues. The chain's CDR3 is CASSMGQGVEKLFF. DNA of the CDR3: TGTGCCAGTAGTATGGGGCAGGGGGTTGAAAAACTGTTTTTT.

V is TRBV3-1 (or the pseudogene TRBV3-2) and J is TRBJ2-1; D is possibly TRBD2 (5 bases). V was clipped by 0 bases and J by 6 bases, with 15 bases between them. Germline-derived CDR1 and CDR2 are LGHDT and YNNKEL (reference sequence). The CDR3 has 16 residues. In DNA form, the CDR3 reads TGTGCCAGCAGCCAAGATCGGAGGACCACCAGCAATGAGCAGTTCTTC. It specifies CASSQDRRTTSNEQFF.

The rearrangement links TRBV20-1 to TRBJ1-2, with D unresolved. This CDR3 has 11 residues. Germline assignment: CDR1 DFQATT and CDR2 SNEGSKA (reference sequence). V lost 3 bases and J 8 bases, leaving 10 bases between the germline ends. The CDR3 nucleotides read TGCAGTGCTAGCGCGGAGGGAGGCTACACCTTC. Amino acids: CSASAEGGYTF.

This chain uses TRBV9 with TRBJ1-6, with 7 bases aligning to TRBD1. The CDR3 is made up of 14 amino acids. J gave up 9 bases and V 2 bases, and 5 bases lay outside the gene matches. Germline V gene lookup returns CDR1 SGDLS and CDR2 YYNGEE. The CDR3 region is CASSVDRVGSPLHF. CDR3 DNA sequence: TGTGCCAGCAGCGTTGACAGGGTCGGTTCACCCCTCCACTTT. Looking up the rest from reference TRBV9 and TRBJ1-6 gives the full variable domain: DSGVTQTPKHLITATGQRVTLRCSPRSGDLSVYWYQQSLDQGLQFLIQYYNGEERAKGNILERFSAQQFPDLHSELNLSSLELGDSALYFCASSVDRVGSPLHFGNGTRLTVT.

The rearrangement links TRBV9 to TRBJ1-2; D is unclear. The germline V gene encodes CDR1 SGDLS and CDR2 YYNGEE. The length of the CDR3 is 13 residues. V lost 4 bases to trimming and J lost 8 bases, with 15 bases between them. CDR3 DNA sequence: TGTGCCAGCAGCCTCGACCCTATGAGGGGCTACACCTTC. This translates into CASSLDPMRGYTF. Combining the CDR3 with reference TRBV9 and TRBJ1-2 gives the whole variable domain DSGVTQTPKHLITATGQRVTLRCSPRSGDLSVYWYQQSLDQGLQFLIQYYNGEERAKGNILERFSAQQFPDLHSELNLSSLELGDSALYFCASSLDPMRGYTFGSGTRLTVV.

This chain connects TRBV7-2 to TRBJ1-5; D is unresolved. Germline assignment: CDR1 SGHTA and CDR2 FQGNSA. This CDR3 has 13 residues. V gave up 5 bases and J gave up 5 bases, with 10 bases separating them. CDR3 bases: TGTGCCAGCAGCCCTAGTGGTTATCAGCCCCAGCATTTT. Translated, it gives CASSPSGYQPQHF.

The sample holds one count of this clone. This chain uses TRBV5-6 with TRBJ1-2; D might be TRBD1 (6 bases). V dropped 6 bases and J dropped 0 bases, with 21 bases sitting between them. Germline lookup yields CDR1 SGHDT and CDR2 YYEEEE. This CDR3 is 17 amino acids long. CDR3 in amino acids: CASTNWAEGETNYGYTF. The CDR3 DNA reads as TGTGCCAGCACCAATTGGGCCGAGGGGGAGACTAACTATGGCTACACCTTC. The full variable domain, with the rest looked up from reference TRBV5-6 and TRBJ1-2, is DAGVTQSPTHLIKTRGQQVTLRCSPKSGHDTVSWYQQALGQGPQFIFQYYEEEERQRGNFPDRFSGHQFPNYSSELNVNALLLGDSALYLCASTNWAEGETNYGYTFGSGTRLTVV.

This chain uses TRBV4-2 with TRBJ1-5, with a weak D call TRBD1 (5 bases). Between the trimmed V and J ends, which lost 6 bases and 5 bases, there was a span of 17 bases. In germline, CDR1 is LGHNA, CDR2 YNFKEQ. The CDR3 totals 15 residues. The CDR3 nucleotides are TGTGCCAGCAGTGGCGGGGCAGAATTAGATCAGCCCCAGCATTTT. Protein product: CASSGGAELDQPQHF.

This chain links TRBV29-1 with TRBJ1-1, with a possible D match to TRBD1 (6 bases). This CDR3 region has 12 residues. The germline CDR1 and CDR2 sequences are SQVTM and ANQGSEA. The germline V and J ends were trimmed by 7 bases and 1 base, with 10 bases remaining between them. The CDR3: CSDGTRNTEAFF. CDR3 DNA sequence: TGCAGCGACGGGACAAGGAACACTGAAGCTTTCTTT.

The chain links TRBV19 to TRBJ1-1; D is uncertain. Germline CDR1 LNHDA, CDR2 SQIVND (reference sequence). The germline V and J ends were trimmed by 5 bases and 0 bases, with 16 bases remaining between them. The CDR3 spans 16 residues. The chain's CDR3 is CASSPSLRGLNTEAFF. The DNA of the CDR3 is TGTGCCAGTAGTCCTAGCCTGAGAGGGTTGAACACTGAAGCTTTCTTT.

This chain connects TRBV19 to TRBJ1-2; D perhaps matches TRBD1 (5 bases). Germline-derived CDR1 and CDR2 are LNHDA and SQIVND (reference sequence). There are 14 residues in the CDR3. The V end lost 6 bases, the J end lost 6 bases, and 17 bases lay between the germline ends. The DNA for the CDR3 is TGTGCCAGTAGGGGCAGGGCCCCAATTCATGGCTACACCTTC. Translation: CASRGRAPIHGYTF.

The chain uses TRBV12-5 and TRBJ1-1; D unclear. The CDR3 extends over 13 amino acids. V was cut by 3 bases and J by 0 bases, with 5 bases left in between. From germline, CDR1 is LGHNT and CDR2 FRNRAP. The CDR3 region is CASGFGVNTEAFF. In DNA form, the CDR3 reads TGTGCTAGTGGTTTCGGGGTGAACACTGAAGCTTTCTTT.

The chain employs TRBV5-1 and TRBJ1-1, with 9 bases fitting TRBD1. Germline V gene lookup returns CDR1 SGHRS and CDR2 YFSETQ. The CDR3 is made up of 16 amino acids. Trimming at V came to 2 bases and at J to 1 base, leaving 6 bases not matched to a gene. The CDR3: CASSFYLGQGNTEAFF. As DNA, the CDR3 is TGCGCCAGCAGCTTTTATTTGGGACAGGGGAACACTGAAGCTTTCTTT.

CDR3 nucleotide sequence: TGTGCCAGCAGAGCTAGACAGAACTATGGCTACACCTTC. Protein: CASRARQNYGYTF. The chain recombines TRBV12-3 or TRBV12-4 with TRBJ1-2; D is possibly TRBD1 (5 bases). CDR3 size: 13 residues. V dropped 6 bases and J dropped 2 bases, with 10 bases sitting between them.

This rearrangement joins TRBV5-1 to TRBJ1-2, with 10 bases matching TRBD1. The CDR3 runs 15 residues. Germline V gene data show CDR1 as SGHRS and CDR2 as YFSETQ. The trim removed 4 bases at V and 4 bases at J, leaving 7 bases unmatched. The CDR3 region has the DNA TGCGCCAGCAGCCCCGGGACAGGGGTTACCTATGGCTACACCTTC. It yields the protein CASSPGTGVTYGYTF.

This chain connects TRBV19 to TRBJ1-3; TRBD1 matches at 9 bases. Per germline, CDR1 LNHDA and CDR2 SQIVND (reference sequence). This CDR3 has 17 residues. V lost 8 bases and J lost 0; bases outside the gene matches: 11. The DNA of the CDR3 is TGTGCCAGTGAAACCGGGACAGGGTCATTCTCTGGAAACACCATATATTTT. Translating gives CASETGTGSFSGNTIYF.

The chain couples TRBV4-3 to TRBJ1-1, with 7 bases aligning to TRBD1. CDR1 is LGHNA, CDR2 YSLEER, per germline. The ends lost 0 bases at V and 6 bases at J; junction bases unmatched: 7. The CDR3 spans 15 residues. CDR3: CASSQDTGATSEAFF. CDR3 nucleotides: TGCGCCAGCAGCCAAGATACAGGGGCGACGTCTGAAGCTTTCTTT.

The chain couples TRBV7-3 to TRBJ2-1; D not resolved. This CDR3 is 14 amino acids long. The germline V gene encodes CDR1 SGHTA and CDR2 FQGTGA. Trimming cost V 5 bases and J 2 bases, with 10 bases left between them. CDR3 DNA sequence: TGTGCCAGCAGCCGATCCGGAGCCTACAATGAGCAGTTCTTC. It specifies CASSRSGAYNEQFF.